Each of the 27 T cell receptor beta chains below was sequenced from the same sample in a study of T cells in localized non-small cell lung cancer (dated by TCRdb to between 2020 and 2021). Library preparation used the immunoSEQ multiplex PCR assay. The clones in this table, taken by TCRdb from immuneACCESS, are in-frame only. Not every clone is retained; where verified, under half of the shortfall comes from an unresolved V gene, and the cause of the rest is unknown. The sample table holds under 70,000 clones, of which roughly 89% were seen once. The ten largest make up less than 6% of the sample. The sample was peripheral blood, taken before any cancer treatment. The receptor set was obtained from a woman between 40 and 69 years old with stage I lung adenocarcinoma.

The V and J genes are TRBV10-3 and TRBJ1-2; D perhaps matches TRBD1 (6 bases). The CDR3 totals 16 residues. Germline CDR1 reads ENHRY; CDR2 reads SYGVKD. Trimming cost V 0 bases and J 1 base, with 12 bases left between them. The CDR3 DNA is TGTGCCATCAGTGAGTCGCGGGGGGCGCATAACTATGGCTACACCTTC. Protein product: CAISESRGAHNYGYTF.

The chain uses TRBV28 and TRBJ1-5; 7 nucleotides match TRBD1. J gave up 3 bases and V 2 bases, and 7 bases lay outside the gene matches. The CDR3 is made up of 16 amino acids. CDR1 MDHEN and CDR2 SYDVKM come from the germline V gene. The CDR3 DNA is TGTGCCAGCAGTTTAGCGACAGGGAGGAACAATCAGCCCCAGCATTTT. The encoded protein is CASSLATGRNNQPQHF.

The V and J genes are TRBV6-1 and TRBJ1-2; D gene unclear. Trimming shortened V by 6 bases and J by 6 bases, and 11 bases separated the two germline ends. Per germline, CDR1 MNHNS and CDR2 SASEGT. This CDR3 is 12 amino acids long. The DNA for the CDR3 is TGTGCCAGCAGCCATCGGGTTCATGGCTACACCTTC. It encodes CASSHRVHGYTF.

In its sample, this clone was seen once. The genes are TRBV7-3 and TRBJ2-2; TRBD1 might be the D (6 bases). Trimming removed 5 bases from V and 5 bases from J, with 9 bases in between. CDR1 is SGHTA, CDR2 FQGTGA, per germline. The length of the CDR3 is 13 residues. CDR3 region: CASSPQGTGELFF. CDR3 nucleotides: TGTGCCAGCAGCCCACAGGGTACCGGGGAGCTGTTTTTT.

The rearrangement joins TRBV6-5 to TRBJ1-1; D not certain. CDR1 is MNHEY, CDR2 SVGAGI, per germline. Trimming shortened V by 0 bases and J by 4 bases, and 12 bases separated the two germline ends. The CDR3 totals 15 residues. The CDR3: CASSYSRLKGTEAFF. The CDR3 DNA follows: TGTGCCAGCAGTTACTCGAGGCTCAAGGGCACTGAAGCTTTCTTT.

CDR3 sequence: CASARPRPEDRDRGNSYYGYTF. The CDR3 DNA follows: TGTGCCAGCGCCCGCCCCCGACCTGAAGACCGGGACAGGGGGAACTCGTACTATGGCTACACCTTC. The chain joins TRBV28 to TRBJ1-2, with TRBD1 identical over 11 bases. The CDR3 spans 22 residues. V lost 8 bases to trimming and J lost 3 bases; unmatched junction nucleotides: 29. Germline V lookup: CDR1 MDHEN, CDR2 SYDVKM.

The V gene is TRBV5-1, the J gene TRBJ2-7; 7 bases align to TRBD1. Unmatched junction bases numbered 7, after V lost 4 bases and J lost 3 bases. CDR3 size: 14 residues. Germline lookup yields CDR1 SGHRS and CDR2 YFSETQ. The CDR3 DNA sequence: TGCGCCAGCAGCGGACAGGTTCAAGGCTACGAGCAGTACTTC. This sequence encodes CASSGQVQGYEQYF.

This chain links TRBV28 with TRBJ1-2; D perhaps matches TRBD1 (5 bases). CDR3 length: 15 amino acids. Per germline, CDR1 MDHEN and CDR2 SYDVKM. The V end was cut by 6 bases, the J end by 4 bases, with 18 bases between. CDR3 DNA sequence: TGTGCCAGCAGCTCTTCGGGGGGATGGCTCTATGGCTACACCTTC. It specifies CASSSSGGWLYGYTF.

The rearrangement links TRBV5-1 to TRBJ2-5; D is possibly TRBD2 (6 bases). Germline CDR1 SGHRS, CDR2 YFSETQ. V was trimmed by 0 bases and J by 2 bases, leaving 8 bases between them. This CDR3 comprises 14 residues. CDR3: CASSLVGGQETQYF. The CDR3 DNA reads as TGCGCCAGCAGCTTGGTCGGGGGACAAGAGACCCAGTACTTC.

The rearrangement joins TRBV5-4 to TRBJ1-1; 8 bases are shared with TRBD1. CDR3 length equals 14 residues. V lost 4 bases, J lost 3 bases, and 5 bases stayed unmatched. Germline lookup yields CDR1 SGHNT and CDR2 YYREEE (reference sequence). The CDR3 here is CASSAKQGDTEAFF. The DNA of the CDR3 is TGTGCCAGCAGCGCTAAACAGGGGGACACTGAAGCTTTCTTT.

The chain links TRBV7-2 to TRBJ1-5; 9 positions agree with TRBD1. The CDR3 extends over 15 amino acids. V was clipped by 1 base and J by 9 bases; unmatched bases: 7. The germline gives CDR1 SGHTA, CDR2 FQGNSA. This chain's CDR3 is CASSLGTGARVPQHF. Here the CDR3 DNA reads TGTGCCAGCAGCTTAGGGACAGGGGCCCGGGTGCCCCAGCATTTT.

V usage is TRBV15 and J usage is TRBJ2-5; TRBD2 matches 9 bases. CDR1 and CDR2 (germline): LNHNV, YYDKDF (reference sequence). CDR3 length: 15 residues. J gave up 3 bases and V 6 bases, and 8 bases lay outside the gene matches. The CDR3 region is CATRSGGGAEETQYF. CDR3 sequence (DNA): TGTGCCACCAGGTCCGGCGGGGGGGCGGAAGAGACCCAGTACTTC.

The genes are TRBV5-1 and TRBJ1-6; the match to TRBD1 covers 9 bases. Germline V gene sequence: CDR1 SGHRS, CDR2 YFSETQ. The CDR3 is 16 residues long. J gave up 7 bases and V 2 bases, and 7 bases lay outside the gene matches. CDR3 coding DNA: TGCGCCAGCAGCTTCGCGAAGGACAGGGGCAATTCACCCCTCCACTTT. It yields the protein CASSFAKDRGNSPLHF.

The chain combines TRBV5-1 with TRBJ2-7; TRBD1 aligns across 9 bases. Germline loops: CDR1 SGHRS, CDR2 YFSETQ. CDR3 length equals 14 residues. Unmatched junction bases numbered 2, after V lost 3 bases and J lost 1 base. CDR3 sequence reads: CASSWDRASYEQYF. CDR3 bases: TGCGCCAGCAGCTGGGACAGGGCTTCCTACGAGCAGTACTTC.

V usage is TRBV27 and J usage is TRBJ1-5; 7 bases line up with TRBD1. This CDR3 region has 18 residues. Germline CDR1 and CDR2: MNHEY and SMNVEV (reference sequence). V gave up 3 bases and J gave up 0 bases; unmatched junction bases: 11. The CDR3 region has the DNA TGTGCCAGCAGTTTTGACTACGTGGGACAGATTAGCAATCAGCCCCAGCATTTT. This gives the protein CASSFDYVGQISNQPQHF.

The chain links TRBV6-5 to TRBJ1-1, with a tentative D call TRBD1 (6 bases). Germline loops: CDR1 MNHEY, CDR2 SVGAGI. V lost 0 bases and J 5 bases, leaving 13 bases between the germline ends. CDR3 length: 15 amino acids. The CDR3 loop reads CASSYSIGGETEAFF. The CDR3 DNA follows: TGTGCCAGCAGTTACTCGATTGGGGGCGAAACTGAAGCTTTCTTT.

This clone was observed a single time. In DNA form, the CDR3 reads TGTGCCAGTAGCTACGACTACGAGCAGTACTTC. Translating gives CASSYDYEQYF. J is TRBJ2-7 and V is TRBV19, with D hard to call. This CDR3 has 11 residues. The germline V gene encodes CDR1 LNHDA and CDR2 SQIVND (reference sequence). V was shortened by 6 bases and J by 3 bases, with 6 bases between the two germline ends. Drawing the rest from reference TRBV19 and TRBJ2-7, the complete variable domain is DGGITQSPKYLFRKEGQNVTLSCEQNLNHDAMYWYRQDPGQGLRLIYYSQIVNDFQKGDIAEGYSVSREKKESFPLTVTSAQKNPTAFYLCASSYDYEQYFGPGTRLTVT.

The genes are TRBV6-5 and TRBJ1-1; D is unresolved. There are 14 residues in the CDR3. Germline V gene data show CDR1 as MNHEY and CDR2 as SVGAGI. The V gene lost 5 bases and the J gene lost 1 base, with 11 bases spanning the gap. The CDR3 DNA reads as TGTGCCAGCAGTCCCCGGGTGTCGAACACTGAAGCTTTCTTT. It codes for CASSPRVSNTEAFF.

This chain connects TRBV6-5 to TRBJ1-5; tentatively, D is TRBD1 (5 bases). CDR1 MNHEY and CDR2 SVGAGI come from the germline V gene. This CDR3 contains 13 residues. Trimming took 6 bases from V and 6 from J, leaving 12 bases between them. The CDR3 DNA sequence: TGTGCCAGCAGCGAACGGGGGGTTCAGCCCCAGCATTTT. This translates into CASSERGVQPQHF.

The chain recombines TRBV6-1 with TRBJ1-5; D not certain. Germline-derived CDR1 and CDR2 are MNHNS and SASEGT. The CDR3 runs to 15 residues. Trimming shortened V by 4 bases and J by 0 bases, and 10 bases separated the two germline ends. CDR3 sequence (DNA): TGTGCCAGCAGTGCGACACACTATAGCAATCAGCCCCAGCATTTT. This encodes CASSATHYSNQPQHF.

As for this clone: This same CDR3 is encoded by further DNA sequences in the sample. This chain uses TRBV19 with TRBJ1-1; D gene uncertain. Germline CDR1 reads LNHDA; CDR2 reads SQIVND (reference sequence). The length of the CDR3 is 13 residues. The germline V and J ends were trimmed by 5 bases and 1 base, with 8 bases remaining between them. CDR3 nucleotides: TGTGCCAGTAGTCGGACGGAGAACACTGAAGCTTTCTTT. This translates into CASSRTENTEAFF.

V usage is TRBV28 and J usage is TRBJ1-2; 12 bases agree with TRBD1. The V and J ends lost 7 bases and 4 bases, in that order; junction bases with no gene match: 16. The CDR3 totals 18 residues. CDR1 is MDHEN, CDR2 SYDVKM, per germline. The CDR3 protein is CASTESGTGGATGYGYTF. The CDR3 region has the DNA TGTGCCAGCACCGAGTCCGGGACAGGGGGCGCGACGGGCTATGGCTACACCTTC.

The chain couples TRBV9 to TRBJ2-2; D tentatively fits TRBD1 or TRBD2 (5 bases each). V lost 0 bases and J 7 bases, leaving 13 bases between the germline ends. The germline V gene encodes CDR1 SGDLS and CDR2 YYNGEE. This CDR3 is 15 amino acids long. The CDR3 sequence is CASSVGGTQHGELFF. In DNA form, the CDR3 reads TGTGCCAGCAGCGTAGGTGGGACCCAGCACGGGGAGCTGTTTTTT.

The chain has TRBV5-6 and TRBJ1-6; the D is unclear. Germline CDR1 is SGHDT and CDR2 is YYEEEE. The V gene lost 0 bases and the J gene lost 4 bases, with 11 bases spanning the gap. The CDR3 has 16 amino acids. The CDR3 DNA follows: TGTGCCAGCAGCTTGGTCCCTCAAGGGTATAATTCACCCCTCCACTTT. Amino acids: CASSLVPQGYNSPLHF.

CDR3 protein: CASSSGTGDSPLHF. In nucleotides, the CDR3 is TGTGCCAGCAGCTCAGGGACAGGGGATTCACCCCTCCACTTT. The V and J genes are TRBV9 and TRBJ1-6, with 10 bases identical to TRBD1. Germline assignment: CDR1 SGDLS and CDR2 YYNGEE. The CDR3 extends over 14 amino acids. V dropped 4 bases and J dropped 8; count of bases not matched to a gene: 3.

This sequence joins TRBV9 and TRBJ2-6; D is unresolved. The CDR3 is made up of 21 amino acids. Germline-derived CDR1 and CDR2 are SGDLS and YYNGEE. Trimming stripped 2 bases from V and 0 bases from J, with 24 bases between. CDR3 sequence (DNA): TGTGCCAGCAGCGTCAAGAGCTATGGGTCCCTACCATTCTCTGGGGCCAACGTCCTGACTTTC. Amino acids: CASSVKSYGSLPFSGANVLTF.

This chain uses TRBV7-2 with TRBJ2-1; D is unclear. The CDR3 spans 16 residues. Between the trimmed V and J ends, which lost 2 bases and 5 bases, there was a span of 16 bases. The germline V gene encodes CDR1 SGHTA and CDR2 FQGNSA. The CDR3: CASSLTPDKTHNEQFF. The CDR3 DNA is TGTGCCAGCAGCTTAACCCCAGACAAAACCCACAATGAGCAGTTCTTC.